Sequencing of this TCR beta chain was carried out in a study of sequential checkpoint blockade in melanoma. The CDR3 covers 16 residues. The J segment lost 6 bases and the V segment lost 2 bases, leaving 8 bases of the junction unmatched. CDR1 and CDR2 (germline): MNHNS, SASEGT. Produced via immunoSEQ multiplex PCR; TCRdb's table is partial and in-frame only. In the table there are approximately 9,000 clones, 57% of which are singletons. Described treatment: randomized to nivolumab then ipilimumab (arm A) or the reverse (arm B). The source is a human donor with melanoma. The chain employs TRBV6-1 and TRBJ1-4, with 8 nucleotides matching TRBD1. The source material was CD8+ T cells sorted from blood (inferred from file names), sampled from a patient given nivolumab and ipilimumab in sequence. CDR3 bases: TGTGCCAGCAGTGAAACAGGGGGTGGTTCGTATGAAAAACTGTTTTTT. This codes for CASSETGGGSYEKLFF.